This TCR beta chain appears in the sequencing data of a study of T cell clones after liver transplantation. This clone was observed a single time. CDR3 length: 17 amino acids. V dropped 5 bases and J dropped 0; count of bases not matched to a gene: 9. CDR1 SGHTA and CDR2 FQGNSA come from the germline V gene. Only in-frame clones appear in the TCRdb table, and some are missing; sequencing was by immunoSEQ multiplex PCR. The data hold roughly 67,000 clones, with 85% to 95% observed a single time. The V and J genes are TRBV7-2 and TRBJ2-3; 9 nucleotides line up with TRBD2. Sequences were derived from CD4+ T cells from blood, sampled about 25 months after liver transplant. The origin of this receptor is a human patient who received a liver transplant. Some T cells here may be from the graft donor. The CDR3 here is CASSTRTSASSTDTQYF. The CDR3 DNA reads as TGTGCCAGCAGCACTCGGACTAGCGCCTCTAGCACAGATACGCAGTATTTT.